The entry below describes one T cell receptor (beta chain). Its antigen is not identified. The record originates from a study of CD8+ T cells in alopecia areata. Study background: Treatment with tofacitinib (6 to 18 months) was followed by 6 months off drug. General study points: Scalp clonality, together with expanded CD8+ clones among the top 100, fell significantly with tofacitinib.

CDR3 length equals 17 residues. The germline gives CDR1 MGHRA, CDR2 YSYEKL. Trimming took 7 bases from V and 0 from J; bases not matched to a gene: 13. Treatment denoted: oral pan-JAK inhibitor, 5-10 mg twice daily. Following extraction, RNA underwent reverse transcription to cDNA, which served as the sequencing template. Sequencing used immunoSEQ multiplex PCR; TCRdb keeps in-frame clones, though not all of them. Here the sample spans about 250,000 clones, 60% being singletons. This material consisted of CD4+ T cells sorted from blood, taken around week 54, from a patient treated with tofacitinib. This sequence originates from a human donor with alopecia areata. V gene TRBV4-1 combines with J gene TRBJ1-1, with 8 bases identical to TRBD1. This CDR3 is CASTKTGARTLNTEAFF. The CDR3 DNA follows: TGCGCCAGCACCAAGACAGGGGCTAGAACTTTGAACACTGAAGCTTTCTTT.